This TCR beta chain was observed in a study of cytomegalovirus exposure and HLA in healthy donors. Points from the study as a whole: Immune exposure was documented only through CMV serostatus. A list of 164 TCR beta chains associated with cytomegalovirus was given.

The PCR ran on 60 Vbeta and 13 Jbeta primers. The assay was immunoSEQ multiplex PCR, and TCRdb's table has in-frame clones only and misses some. The repertoire table contains nearly 200,000 clones. The CDR3 has 9 residues. Germline CDR1 and CDR2: MNHNS and SASEGT. V was clipped by 9 bases and J by 9 bases, with 6 bases between them. In the case of this clone: Antigen: not known.

Input material: PBMCs. The clonotype originates from a boy aged 5-17 years in good health and CMV-seronegative. The V and J genes are TRBV6-1 and TRBJ1-5; D unresolved. The DNA of the CDR3 is TGTGCCAGTGGCTGGCCCCAGCATTTT. Its protein product is CASGWPQHF.